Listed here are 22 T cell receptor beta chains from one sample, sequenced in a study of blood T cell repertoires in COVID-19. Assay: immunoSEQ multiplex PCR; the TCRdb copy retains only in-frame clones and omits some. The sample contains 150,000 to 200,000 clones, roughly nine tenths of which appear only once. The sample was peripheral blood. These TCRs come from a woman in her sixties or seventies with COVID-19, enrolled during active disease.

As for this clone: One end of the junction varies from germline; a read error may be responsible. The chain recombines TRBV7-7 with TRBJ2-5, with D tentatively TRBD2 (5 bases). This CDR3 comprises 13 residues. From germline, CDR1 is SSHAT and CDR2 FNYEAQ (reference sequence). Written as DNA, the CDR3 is TGTGCTAGCAGCTCGAGGTCTAGCGAGACCCAGTACTTC. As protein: CASSSRSSETQYF.

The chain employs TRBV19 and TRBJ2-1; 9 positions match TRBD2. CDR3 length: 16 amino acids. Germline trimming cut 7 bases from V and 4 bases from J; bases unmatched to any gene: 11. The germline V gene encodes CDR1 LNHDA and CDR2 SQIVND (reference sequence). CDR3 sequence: CASTPKTSGLYNEQFF. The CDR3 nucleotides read TGTGCCAGTACCCCGAAGACTAGCGGTTTGTACAATGAGCAGTTCTTC.

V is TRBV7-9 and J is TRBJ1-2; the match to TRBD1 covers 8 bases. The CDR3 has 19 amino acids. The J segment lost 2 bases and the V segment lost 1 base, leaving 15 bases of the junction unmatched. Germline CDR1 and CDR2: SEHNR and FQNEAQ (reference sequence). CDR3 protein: CASSLESGGAAKWNYGYTF. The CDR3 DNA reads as TGTGCCAGCAGCTTAGAGTCAGGGGGCGCTGCAAAATGGAACTATGGCTACACCTTC.

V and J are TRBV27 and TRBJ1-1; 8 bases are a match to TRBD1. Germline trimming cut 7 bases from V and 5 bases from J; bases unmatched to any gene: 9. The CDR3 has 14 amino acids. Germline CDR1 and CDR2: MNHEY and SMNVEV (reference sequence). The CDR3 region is CASTIRGQWTEAFF. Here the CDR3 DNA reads TGTGCCAGCACTATCAGGGGGCAGTGGACTGAAGCTTTCTTT.

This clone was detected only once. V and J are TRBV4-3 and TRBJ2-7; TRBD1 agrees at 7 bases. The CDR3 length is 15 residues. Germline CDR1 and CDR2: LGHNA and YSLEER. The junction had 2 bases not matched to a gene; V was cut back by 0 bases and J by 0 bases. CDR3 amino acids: CASSQEGQSSYEQYF. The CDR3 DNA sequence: TGCGCCAGCAGCCAAGAGGGACAGAGCTCCTACGAGCAGTACTTC.

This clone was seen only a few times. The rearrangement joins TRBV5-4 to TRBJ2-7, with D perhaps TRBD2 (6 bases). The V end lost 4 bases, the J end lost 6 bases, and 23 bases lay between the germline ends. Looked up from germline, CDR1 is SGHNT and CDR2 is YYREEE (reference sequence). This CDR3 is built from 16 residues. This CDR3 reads CASSIPGPGGAGEQYF. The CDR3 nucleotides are TGTGCCAGCAGCATCCCGGGCCCAGGCGGGGCGGGCGAGCAGTACTTC.

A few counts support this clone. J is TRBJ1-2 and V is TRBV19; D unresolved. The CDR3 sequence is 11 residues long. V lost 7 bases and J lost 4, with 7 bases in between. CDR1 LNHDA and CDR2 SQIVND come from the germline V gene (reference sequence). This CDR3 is CASNLIYGYTF. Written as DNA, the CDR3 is TGTGCCAGTAACCTAATCTATGGCTACACCTTC.

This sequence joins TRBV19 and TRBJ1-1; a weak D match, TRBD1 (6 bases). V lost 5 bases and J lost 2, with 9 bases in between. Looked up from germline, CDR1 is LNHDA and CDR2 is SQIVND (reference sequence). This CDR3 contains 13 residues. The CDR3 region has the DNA TGTGCCAGTAGTGCACAGGGTAACACTGAAGCTTTCTTT. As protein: CASSAQGNTEAFF.

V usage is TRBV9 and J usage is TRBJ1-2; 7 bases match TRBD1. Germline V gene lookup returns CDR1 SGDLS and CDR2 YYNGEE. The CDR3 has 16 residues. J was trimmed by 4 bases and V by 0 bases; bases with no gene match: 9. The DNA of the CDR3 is TGTGCCAGCAGCGTAGGGCTGGCAGGGGGGACCTATGGCTACACCTTC. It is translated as CASSVGLAGGTYGYTF. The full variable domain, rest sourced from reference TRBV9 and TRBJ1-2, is DSGVTQTPKHLITATGQRVTLRCSPRSGDLSVYWYQQSLDQGLQFLIQYYNGEERAKGNILERFSAQQFPDLHSELNLSSLELGDSALYFCASSVGLAGGTYGYTFGSGTRLTVV.

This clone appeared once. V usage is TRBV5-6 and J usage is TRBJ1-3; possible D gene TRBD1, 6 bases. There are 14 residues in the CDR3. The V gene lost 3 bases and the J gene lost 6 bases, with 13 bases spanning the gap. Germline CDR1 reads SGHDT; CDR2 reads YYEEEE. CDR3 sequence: CASSSWGPENTIYF. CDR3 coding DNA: TGTGCCAGCAGCTCTTGGGGGCCTGAAAACACCATATATTTT.

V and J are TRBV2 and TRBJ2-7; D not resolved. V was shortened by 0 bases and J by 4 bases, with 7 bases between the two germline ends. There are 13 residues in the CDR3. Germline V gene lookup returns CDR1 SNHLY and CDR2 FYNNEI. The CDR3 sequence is CASSEAAVYEQYF. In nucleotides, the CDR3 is TGTGCCAGCAGTGAAGCGGCGGTATACGAGCAGTACTTC.

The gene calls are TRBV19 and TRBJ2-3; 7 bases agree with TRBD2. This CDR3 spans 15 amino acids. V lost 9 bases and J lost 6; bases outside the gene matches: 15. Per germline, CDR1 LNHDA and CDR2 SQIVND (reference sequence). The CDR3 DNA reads TGTGCCAGCACCGGAGGGAGGGGCGCGGGGGATACGCAGTATTTT. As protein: CASTGGRGAGDTQYF.

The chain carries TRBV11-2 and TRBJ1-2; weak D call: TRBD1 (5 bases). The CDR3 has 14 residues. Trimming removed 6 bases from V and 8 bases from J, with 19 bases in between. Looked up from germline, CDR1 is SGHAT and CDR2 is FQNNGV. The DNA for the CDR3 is TGTGCCAGCAGTTCCACCGGAGGGGCTGGCGGCTACACCTTC. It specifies CASSSTGGAGGYTF.

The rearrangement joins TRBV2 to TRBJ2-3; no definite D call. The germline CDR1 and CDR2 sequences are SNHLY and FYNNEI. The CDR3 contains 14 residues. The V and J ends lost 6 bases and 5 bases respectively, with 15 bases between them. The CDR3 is CASSAGRSRDTQYF. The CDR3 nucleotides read TGTGCCAGCAGCGCCGGTCGAAGTCGAGATACGCAGTATTTT.

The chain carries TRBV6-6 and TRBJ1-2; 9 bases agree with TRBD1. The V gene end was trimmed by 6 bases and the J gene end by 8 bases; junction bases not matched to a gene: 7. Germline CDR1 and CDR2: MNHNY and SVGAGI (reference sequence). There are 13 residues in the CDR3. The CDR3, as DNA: TGTGCCAGCAGCCAAGACAGGGGGGGCGGCTACACCTTC. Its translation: CASSQDRGGGYTF.

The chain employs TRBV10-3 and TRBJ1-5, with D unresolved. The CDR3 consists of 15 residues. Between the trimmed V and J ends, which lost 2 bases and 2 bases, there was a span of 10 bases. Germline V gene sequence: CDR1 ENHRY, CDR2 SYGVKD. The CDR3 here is CAISERGEGNQPQHF. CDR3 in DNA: TGTGCCATCAGTGAGCGGGGAGAGGGCAATCAGCCCCAGCATTTT.

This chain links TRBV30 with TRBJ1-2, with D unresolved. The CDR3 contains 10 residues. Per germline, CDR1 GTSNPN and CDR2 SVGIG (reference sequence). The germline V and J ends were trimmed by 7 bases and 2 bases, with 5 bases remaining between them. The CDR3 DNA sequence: TGTGCCTCCGAGAACTATGGCTACACCTTC. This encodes CASENYGYTF.

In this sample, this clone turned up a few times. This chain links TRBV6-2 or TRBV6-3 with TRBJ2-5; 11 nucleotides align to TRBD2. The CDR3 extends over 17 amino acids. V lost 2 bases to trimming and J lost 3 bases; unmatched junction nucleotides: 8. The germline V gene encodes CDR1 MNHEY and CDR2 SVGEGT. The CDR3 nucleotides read TGTGCCAGCAGTTACCCCTTTAGCGGGAGGGCCGAAGAGACCCAGTACTTC. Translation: CASSYPFSGRAEETQYF.

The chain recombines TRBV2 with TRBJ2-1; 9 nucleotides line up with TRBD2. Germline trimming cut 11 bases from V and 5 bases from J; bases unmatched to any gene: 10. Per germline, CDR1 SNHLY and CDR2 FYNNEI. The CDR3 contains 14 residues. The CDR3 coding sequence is TGTGCCGGGGAACCGGGACTAGCAGACAATGAGCAGTTCTTC. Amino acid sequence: CAGEPGLADNEQFF.

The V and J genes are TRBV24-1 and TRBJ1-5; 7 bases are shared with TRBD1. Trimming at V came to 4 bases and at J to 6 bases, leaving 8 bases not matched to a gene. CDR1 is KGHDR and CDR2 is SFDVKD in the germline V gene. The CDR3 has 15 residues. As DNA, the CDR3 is TGTGCCACCAGTGAAGGCAGGGGGATGGCTCAGCCCCAGCATTTT. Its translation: CATSEGRGMAQPQHF.

The CDR3 protein is CASSQAAGGPNEQFF. In nucleotides, the CDR3 is TGCGCCAGCAGCCAAGCGGCGGGAGGGCCAAATGAGCAGTTCTTC. V usage is TRBV4-3 and J usage is TRBJ2-1; 9 bases map to TRBD2. V shed 1 base and J 7 bases; nucleotides not matched to a gene: 5. This CDR3 spans 15 amino acids. The germline V gene has CDR1 LGHNA and CDR2 YSLEER.

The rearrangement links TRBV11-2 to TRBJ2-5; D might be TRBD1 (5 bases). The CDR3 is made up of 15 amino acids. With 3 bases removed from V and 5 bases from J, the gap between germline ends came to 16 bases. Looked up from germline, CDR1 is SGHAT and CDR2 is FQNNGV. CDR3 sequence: CASSFRRQTYETQYF. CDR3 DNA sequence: TGTGCCAGCAGCTTTCGGAGACAGACGTACGAGACCCAGTACTTC. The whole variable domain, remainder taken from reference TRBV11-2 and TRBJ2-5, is EAGVAQSPRYKIIEKRQSVAFWCNPISGHATLYWYQQILGQGPKLLIQFQNNGVVDDSQLPKDRFSAERLKGVDSTLKIQPAKLEDSAVYLCASSFRRQTYETQYFGPGTRLLVL.